These 28 T cell receptor beta chains share one sample of origin, sequenced in a study of blood T cell repertoires in COVID-19. Sequenced by immunoSEQ multiplex PCR; TCRdb stores in-frame clones only, minus some. This sample has around 150,000 clones, with roughly 85% found just once. Sequenced input: peripheral blood. The receptor source for this set is a man aged 35-49 years with acute or convalescent COVID-19.

This chain connects TRBV12-3 or TRBV12-4 to TRBJ1-4; D remains unclear. V was shortened by 4 bases and J by 6 bases, with 9 bases between the two germline ends. The CDR3 covers 13 residues. CDR3 coding DNA: TGTGCCAGCAGTTCCAACGGGGATGAAAAACTGTTTTTT. It codes for CASSSNGDEKLFF.

In this sample, this clone turned up once. This rearrangement joins TRBV6-5 to TRBJ1-1, with no clear D. Germline V lookup: CDR1 MNHEY, CDR2 SVGAGI. This CDR3 region has 11 residues. Trimming cost V 9 bases and J 7 bases, with 12 bases left between them. The chain's CDR3 is CASTEPGEAFF. CDR3 nucleotide sequence: TGTGCCAGTACAGAACCCGGTGAAGCTTTCTTT.

V gene TRBV12-3 or TRBV12-4 combines with J gene TRBJ1-1; D is unresolved. This CDR3 is built from 13 residues. Trimming took off 3 bases at V and 3 bases at J, with 8 bases between the two ends. CDR3 in amino acids: CASSFRRDTEAFF. As DNA, the CDR3 is TGTGCCAGCAGTTTCCGCCGGGACACTGAAGCTTTCTTT.

This rearrangement joins TRBV19 to TRBJ1-2, with 9 nucleotides matching TRBD1. The length of the CDR3 is 14 residues. V shed 6 bases and J 7 bases; nucleotides not matched to a gene: 9. In germline, CDR1 is LNHDA, CDR2 SQIVND (reference sequence). The CDR3 nucleotides are TGTGCCAGTAGGGCCGCCGGGACAGGGACTGGCTACACCTTC. Translation: CASRAAGTGTGYTF.

The sample holds one count of this clone. This rearrangement joins TRBV19 to TRBJ2-4; 10 nucleotides match TRBD1. Looked up from germline, CDR1 is LNHDA and CDR2 is SQIVND (reference sequence). Trimming at V came to 5 bases and at J to 8 bases, leaving 12 bases not matched to a gene. This CDR3 has 16 residues. This CDR3 reads CASSSNPGDRGHIQYF. The CDR3 DNA is TGTGCCAGTAGTTCAAATCCCGGTGACAGGGGGCACATTCAGTACTTC.

The chain recombines TRBV19 with TRBJ1-1; 7 bases map to TRBD1. The CDR3 loop spans 14 amino acids. Trimming cost V 10 bases and J 1 base; bases outside gene matches: 9. Germline assignment: CDR1 LNHDA and CDR2 SQIVND (reference sequence). The CDR3 DNA reads as TGTGCCACCCGACAGGGCGGCGGGAACACTGAAGCTTTCTTT. As protein: CATRQGGGNTEAFF.

This rearrangement joins TRBV6-1 to TRBJ2-7; 7 bases fit TRBD1. The CDR3 extends over 15 amino acids. CDR1 is MNHNS, CDR2 SASEGT, per germline. J lost 2 bases, V lost 5 bases, and 9 bases had no gene match. The DNA of the CDR3 is TGTGCCAGCAGTACTCCGACAGGGTTCACCTACGAGCAGTACTTC. Protein sequence: CASSTPTGFTYEQYF.

This chain connects TRBV11-2 to TRBJ1-1; D possibly corresponds to TRBD1 (5 bases). The CDR3 runs to 15 residues. Germline V gives CDR1 SGHAT, CDR2 FQNNGV. The V end was cut by 6 bases, the J end by 1 base, with 15 bases between. The CDR3 DNA reads as TGTGCCAGCAGGCCGCTAGGACACACGAACACTGAAGCTTTCTTT. This codes for CASRPLGHTNTEAFF. The complete variable domain, with remaining parts taken from reference TRBV11-2 and TRBJ1-1, reads EAGVAQSPRYKIIEKRQSVAFWCNPISGHATLYWYQQILGQGPKLLIQFQNNGVVDDSQLPKDRFSAERLKGVDSTLKIQPAKLEDSAVYLCASRPLGHTNTEAFFGQGTRLTVV.

This sequence joins TRBV7-2 and TRBJ2-7; TRBD2 is a possible D gene (5 bases). The CDR3 is 14 residues long. Trimming took off 4 bases at V and 2 bases at J, with 12 bases between the two ends. Germline CDR1 SGHTA, CDR2 FQGNSA. CDR3 DNA: TGTGCCAGCAGCTCAACGTGGAGGCCCTACGAGCAGTACTTC. The encoded protein is CASSSTWRPYEQYF.

The gene calls are TRBV7-2 and TRBJ2-7; possibly TRBD2 for D (6 bases). The CDR3 loop spans 15 amino acids. The germline CDR1 and CDR2 sequences are SGHTA and FQGNSA. Trimming removed 5 bases from V and 1 base from J, with 15 bases in between. The CDR3 DNA sequence: TGTGCCAGCAGCCTCTTCGGGACTCCGTCCTACGAGCAGTACTTC. Translated, it gives CASSLFGTPSYEQYF.

The chain links TRBV30 to TRBJ1-3; D call uncertain. This CDR3 region has 13 residues. Looked up from germline, CDR1 is GTSNPN and CDR2 is SVGIG (reference sequence). With 3 bases removed from V and 8 bases from J, the gap between germline ends came to 14 bases. This chain's CDR3 is CAWRDLGRDTIYF. The CDR3 DNA reads as TGTGCCTGGAGGGACTTGGGGAGGGACACCATATATTTT.

The rearrangement joins TRBV7-2 to TRBJ2-1; TRBD2 matches at 12 bases. CDR3 length: 19 residues. J lost 2 bases, V lost 5 bases, and 13 bases had no gene match. Per germline, CDR1 SGHTA and CDR2 FQGNSA. CDR3 region: CASSRPTSGGQGTYNEQFF. In DNA, the CDR3 is TGTGCCAGCAGCCGGCCGACTAGCGGGGGCCAAGGAACCTACAATGAGCAGTTCTTC. Filled out from reference TRBV7-2 and TRBJ2-1, the complete variable domain reads GAGVSQSPSNKVTEKGKDVELRCDPISGHTALYWYRQSLGQGLEFLIYFQGNSAPDKSGLPSDRFSAERTGGSVSTLTIQRTQQEDSAVYLCASSRPTSGGQGTYNEQFFGPGTRLTVL.

The V and J genes are TRBV11-2 and TRBJ2-3; TRBD1 agrees at 7 bases. This CDR3 contains 15 residues. V shed 5 bases and J 3 bases; nucleotides not matched to a gene: 8. Germline V lookup: CDR1 SGHAT, CDR2 FQNNGV. DNA for the CDR3: TGTGCCAGCAGCCCGCAATCAGGGGGAACAGATACGCAGTATTTT. Its protein product is CASSPQSGGTDTQYF.

This clone was observed many times. V and J are TRBV29-1 and TRBJ2-7, with 7 nucleotides matching TRBD1. Germline CDR1 reads SQVTM; CDR2 reads ANQGSEA. V lost 7 bases, J lost 3 bases, and 6 bases stayed unmatched. This CDR3 contains 12 residues. DNA for the CDR3: TGCAGCGGTATCGGGACAGACTACGAGCAGTACTTC. Translating gives CSGIGTDYEQYF.

On this clone itself: Other DNA sequences in this specimen translate into the identical CDR3. The chain couples TRBV9 to TRBJ2-5; the match to TRBD2 covers 14 bases. Germline CDR1 reads SGDLS; CDR2 reads YYNGEE. The CDR3 spans 17 residues. V was pared by 0 bases and J by 1 base, with 2 bases of the junction left unmatched. CDR3 amino acids: CASSVGTSGGIQETQYF. The CDR3 nucleotides read TGTGCCAGCAGCGTAGGGACTAGCGGGGGGATCCAAGAGACCCAGTACTTC.

The rearrangement uses TRBV5-1 and TRBJ2-5; D might be TRBD2 (6 bases). The CDR3 totals 14 residues. Trimming left V 4 bases short and J 4 bases short, with 14 bases between. Germline V gene lookup returns CDR1 SGHRS and CDR2 YFSETQ. The CDR3 protein is CASSMGLLGETQYF. The CDR3 nucleotides read TGCGCCAGCAGCATGGGACTCCTGGGAGAGACCCAGTACTTC. Complete variable domain (other parts from reference TRBV5-1 and TRBJ2-5): KAGVTQTPRYLIKTRGQQVTLSCSPISGHRSVSWYQQTPGQGLQFLFEYFSETQRNKGNFPGRFSGRQFSNSRSEMNVSTLELGDSALYLCASSMGLLGETQYFGPGTRLLVL.

The V and J genes are TRBV5-8 and TRBJ1-1; 8 bases map to TRBD1. V trimming: 4 bases; J trimming: 4 bases; junction bases outside the gene matches: 3. Germline values: CDR1 SGHTS, CDR2 YDEGEE. The CDR3 totals 13 residues. CDR3 nucleotide sequence: TGTGCCAGCAGCCTACAGGGGGGCACTGAAGCTTTCTTT. This encodes CASSLQGGTEAFF. Supplemented by reference TRBV5-8 and TRBJ1-1, the full variable domain reads EAGVTQSPTHLIKTRGQQATLRCSPISGHTSVYWYQQALGLGLQFLLWYDEGEERNRGNFPPRFSGRQFPNYSSELNVNALELEDSALYLCASSLQGGTEAFFGQGTRLTVV.

The V gene is TRBV2, the J gene TRBJ2-2; 8 bases align to TRBD2. Germline V lookup: CDR1 SNHLY, CDR2 FYNNEI. The CDR3 has 15 residues. Unmatched junction bases numbered 8, after V lost 7 bases and J lost 4 bases. The CDR3 bases are TGTGCCAGCAAGGCGAGCGGGGGTTCCACCGGGGAGCTGTTTTTT. It encodes CASKASGGSTGELFF.

The gene calls are TRBV6-1 and TRBJ1-2; 10 nucleotides align to TRBD1. The CDR3 has 16 residues. The junction had 10 bases not matched to a gene; V was cut back by 4 bases and J by 5 bases. Germline lookup yields CDR1 MNHNS and CDR2 SASEGT. The CDR3 DNA sequence: TGTGCCAGCAGTGCTGGACGGGACAGGGGAGGATATGGCTACACCTTC. Translated, it gives CASSAGRDRGGYGYTF.

V gene TRBV27 combines with J gene TRBJ1-3; 9 positions match TRBD1. Trimming cost V 6 bases and J 2 bases; bases outside gene matches: 2. The germline V gene has CDR1 MNHEY and CDR2 SMNVEV (reference sequence). CDR3 length: 14 amino acids. CDR3 amino acids: CASRTGGPGNTIYF. The DNA of the CDR3 is TGTGCCAGCAGAACAGGGGGCCCTGGAAACACCATATATTTT.

The chain is built from TRBV7-8 and TRBJ1-1, with a weak D call TRBD1 (6 bases). Looked up from germline, CDR1 is SGHVS and CDR2 is FQNEAQ. Trimming took off 0 bases at V and 4 bases at J, with 24 bases between the two ends. There are 19 residues in the CDR3. CDR3 nucleotides: TGTGCCAGCAGCTTAGCGGGGGGGGCAGGGTCGATTTTCGTCACTGAAGCTTTCTTT. It is translated as CASSLAGGAGSIFVTEAFF. The whole variable domain, remainder taken from reference TRBV7-8 and TRBJ1-1, is GAGVSQSPRYKVAKRGQDVALRCDPISGHVSLFWYQQALGQGPEFLTYFQNEAQLDKSGLPSDRFFAERPEGSVSTLKIQRTQQEDSAVYLCASSLAGGAGSIFVTEAFFGQGTRLTVV.

The V call is TRBV7-2, the J call TRBJ1-2; 8 nucleotides align to TRBD1. Germline trimming cut 5 bases from V and 6 bases from J; bases unmatched to any gene: 8. The CDR3 length is 14 residues. Germline V lookup: CDR1 SGHTA, CDR2 FQGNSA. The DNA for the CDR3 is TGTGCCAGCAGCAGAACAGGGGGTTTTGATGGCTACACCTTC. Protein: CASSRTGGFDGYTF. The full variable domain, completed using reference TRBV7-2 and TRBJ1-2, is GAGVSQSPSNKVTEKGKDVELRCDPISGHTALYWYRQSLGQGLEFLIYFQGNSAPDKSGLPSDRFSAERTGGSVSTLTIQRTQQEDSAVYLCASSRTGGFDGYTFGSGTRLTVV.

On this clone: A read error may produce the germline difference seen at one junction end. V gene TRBV7-9 combines with J gene TRBJ2-7, with a weak D call TRBD2 (5 bases). Germline CDR1 and CDR2: SEHNR and FQNEAQ (reference sequence). There are 15 residues in the CDR3. The CDR3 DNA reads as TGTGCCAGCAGCCCGGACCGCGGGTCCTTTTACGGGCAGTACTTC. Protein sequence: CASSPDRGSFYGQYF. The variable domain in full, completed from reference TRBV7-9 and TRBJ2-7, reads DTGVSQNPRHKITKRGQNVTFRCDPISEHNRLYWYRQTLGQGPEFLTYFQNEAQLEKSRLLSDRFSAERPKGSFSTLEIQRTEQGDSAMYLCASSPDRGSFYGQYFGPGTRLTVT.

This chain connects TRBV10-3 to TRBJ2-3; 8 bases are a match to TRBD2. The J segment lost 2 bases and the V segment lost 4 bases, leaving 8 bases of the junction unmatched. Per germline, CDR1 ENHRY and CDR2 SYGVKD. The CDR3 runs 16 residues. The CDR3 sequence is CAISVSGGYSTDTQYF. The DNA of the CDR3 is TGTGCCATCAGTGTAAGCGGGGGCTATTCCACAGATACGCAGTATTTT.

The chain carries TRBV5-4 and TRBJ2-7; D gene unclear. V was clipped by 0 bases and J by 7 bases, with 5 bases between them. The CDR3 extends over 11 amino acids. Germline values: CDR1 SGHNT, CDR2 YYREEE (reference sequence). In DNA form, the CDR3 reads TGTGCCAGCAGCTTGGCAAATGAGCAGTACTTC. Translated, it gives CASSLANEQYF.

The chain links TRBV6-2 or TRBV6-3 to TRBJ2-5; the match to TRBD2 covers 10 bases. This CDR3 contains 17 residues. V lost 0 bases, J lost 5 bases, and 9 bases stayed unmatched. Germline V lookup: CDR1 MNHEY, CDR2 SVGEGT. The CDR3 DNA is TGTGCCAGCAGTTACTCGAGTGAGCGGGGGGGCCGGGAGACCCAGTACTTC. Its translation is CASSYSSERGGRETQYF.

V is TRBV9 and J is TRBJ2-2; D remains unclear. Germline V gene lookup returns CDR1 SGDLS and CDR2 YYNGEE. V lost 0 bases, J lost 3 bases, and 6 bases lay in between. The CDR3 loop spans 14 amino acids. The CDR3 DNA follows: TGTGCCAGCAGCGTAGCGGAGTACACCGGGGAGCTGTTTTTT. It codes for CASSVAEYTGELFF.

The chain links TRBV19 to TRBJ2-3, with D perhaps matching TRBD1 (6 bases). CDR1 and CDR2 from the germline V gene are LNHDA and SQIVND (reference sequence). Trimming stripped 6 bases from V and 14 bases from J, with 15 bases between. The CDR3 has 11 residues. CDR3 loop: CASSRTDVRYF. The CDR3 DNA follows: TGTGCCAGTAGCCGGACAGACGTACGGTATTTT.